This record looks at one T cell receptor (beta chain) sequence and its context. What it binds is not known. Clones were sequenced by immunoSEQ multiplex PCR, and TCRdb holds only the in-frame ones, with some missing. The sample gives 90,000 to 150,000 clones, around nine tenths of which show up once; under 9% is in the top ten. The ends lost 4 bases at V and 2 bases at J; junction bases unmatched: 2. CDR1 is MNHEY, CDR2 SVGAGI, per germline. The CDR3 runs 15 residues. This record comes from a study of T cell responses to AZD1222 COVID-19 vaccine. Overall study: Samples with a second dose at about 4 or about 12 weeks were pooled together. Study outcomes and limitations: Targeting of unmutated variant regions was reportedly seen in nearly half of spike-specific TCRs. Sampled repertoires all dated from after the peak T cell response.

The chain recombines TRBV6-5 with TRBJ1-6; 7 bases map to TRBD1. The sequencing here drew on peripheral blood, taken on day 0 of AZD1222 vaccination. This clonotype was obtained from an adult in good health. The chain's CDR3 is CASSSDRAYNSPLHF. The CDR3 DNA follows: TGTGCCAGCAGTTCCGACAGGGCCTATAATTCACCCCTCCACTTT.